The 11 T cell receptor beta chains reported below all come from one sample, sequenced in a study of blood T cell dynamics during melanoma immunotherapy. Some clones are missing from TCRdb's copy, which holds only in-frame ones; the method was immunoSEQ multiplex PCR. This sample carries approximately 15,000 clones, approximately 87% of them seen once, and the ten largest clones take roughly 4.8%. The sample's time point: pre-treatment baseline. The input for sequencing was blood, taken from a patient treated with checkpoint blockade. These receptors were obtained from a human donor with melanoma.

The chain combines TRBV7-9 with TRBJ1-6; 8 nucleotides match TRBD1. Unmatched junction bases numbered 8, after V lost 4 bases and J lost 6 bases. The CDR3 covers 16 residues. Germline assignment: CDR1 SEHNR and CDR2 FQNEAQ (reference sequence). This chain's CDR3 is CASSWGRTGSNSPLHF. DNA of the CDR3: TGTGCCAGCAGCTGGGGAAGGACAGGGAGTAATTCACCCCTCCACTTT.

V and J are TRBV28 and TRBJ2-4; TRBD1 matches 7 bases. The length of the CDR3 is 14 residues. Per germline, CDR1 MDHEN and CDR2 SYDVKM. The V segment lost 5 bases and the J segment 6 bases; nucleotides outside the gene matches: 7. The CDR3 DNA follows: TGTGCCAGCAGTCCTGTGGGACAGCTAAACATTCAGTACTTC. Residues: CASSPVGQLNIQYF.

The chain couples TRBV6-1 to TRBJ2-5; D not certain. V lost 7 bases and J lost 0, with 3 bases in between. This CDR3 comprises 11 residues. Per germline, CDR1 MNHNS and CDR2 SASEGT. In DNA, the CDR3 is TGTGCCAGCACCAACCAAGAGACCCAGTACTTC. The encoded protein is CASTNQETQYF.

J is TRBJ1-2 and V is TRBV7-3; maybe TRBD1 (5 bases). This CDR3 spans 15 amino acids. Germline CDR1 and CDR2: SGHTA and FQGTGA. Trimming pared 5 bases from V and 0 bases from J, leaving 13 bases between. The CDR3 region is CASSPEGAANYGYTF. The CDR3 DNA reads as TGTGCCAGCAGCCCCGAAGGGGCAGCTAACTATGGCTACACCTTC.

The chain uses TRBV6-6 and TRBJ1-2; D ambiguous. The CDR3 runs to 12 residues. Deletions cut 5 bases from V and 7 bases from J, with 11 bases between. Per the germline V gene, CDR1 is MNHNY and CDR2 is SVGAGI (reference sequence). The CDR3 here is CASSKTRSGYTF. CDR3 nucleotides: TGTGCCAGCAGTAAAACACGGAGTGGCTACACCTTC.

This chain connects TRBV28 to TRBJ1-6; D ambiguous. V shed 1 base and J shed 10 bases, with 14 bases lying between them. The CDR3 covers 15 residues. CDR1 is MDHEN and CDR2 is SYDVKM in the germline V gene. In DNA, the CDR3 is TGTGCCAGCAGTTTATCCGGGCTCGTAAGATCACCCCTCCACTTT. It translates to CASSLSGLVRSPLHF.

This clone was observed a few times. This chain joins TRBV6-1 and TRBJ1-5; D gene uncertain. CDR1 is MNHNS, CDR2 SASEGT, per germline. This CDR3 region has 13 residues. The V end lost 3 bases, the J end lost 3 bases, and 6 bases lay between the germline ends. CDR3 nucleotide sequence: TGTGCCAGCAGTGAGGTACTCAATCAGCCCCAGCATTTT. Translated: CASSEVLNQPQHF.

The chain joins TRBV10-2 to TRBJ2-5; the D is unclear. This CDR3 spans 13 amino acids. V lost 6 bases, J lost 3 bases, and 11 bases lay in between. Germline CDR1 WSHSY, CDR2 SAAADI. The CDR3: CASSPRWEETQYF. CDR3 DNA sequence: TGCGCCAGCAGCCCCCGTTGGGAAGAGACCCAGTACTTC.

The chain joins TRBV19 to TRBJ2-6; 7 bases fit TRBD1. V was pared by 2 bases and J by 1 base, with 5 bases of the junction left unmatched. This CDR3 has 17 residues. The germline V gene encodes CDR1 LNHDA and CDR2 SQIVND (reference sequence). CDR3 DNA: TGTGCCAGTAGTATATCGGCAGGGGGTTCTGGGGCCAACGTCCTGACTTTC. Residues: CASSISAGGSGANVLTF.

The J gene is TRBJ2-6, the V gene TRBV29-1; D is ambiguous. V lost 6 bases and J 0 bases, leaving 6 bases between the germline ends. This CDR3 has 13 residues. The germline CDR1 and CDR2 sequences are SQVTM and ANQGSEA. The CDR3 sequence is CSVISSGANVLTF. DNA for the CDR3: TGCAGCGTGATTAGCTCTGGGGCCAACGTCCTGACTTTC.

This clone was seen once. The CDR3: CASSVDFTQAHNEQFF. The CDR3 DNA reads as TGTGCCAGCAGCGTAGACTTTACCCAGGCCCACAATGAGCAGTTCTTC. The gene calls are TRBV9 and TRBJ2-1; D remains unclear. Germline lookup yields CDR1 SGDLS and CDR2 YYNGEE. V dropped 0 bases and J dropped 5 bases, with 15 bases sitting between them. The CDR3 spans 16 residues.